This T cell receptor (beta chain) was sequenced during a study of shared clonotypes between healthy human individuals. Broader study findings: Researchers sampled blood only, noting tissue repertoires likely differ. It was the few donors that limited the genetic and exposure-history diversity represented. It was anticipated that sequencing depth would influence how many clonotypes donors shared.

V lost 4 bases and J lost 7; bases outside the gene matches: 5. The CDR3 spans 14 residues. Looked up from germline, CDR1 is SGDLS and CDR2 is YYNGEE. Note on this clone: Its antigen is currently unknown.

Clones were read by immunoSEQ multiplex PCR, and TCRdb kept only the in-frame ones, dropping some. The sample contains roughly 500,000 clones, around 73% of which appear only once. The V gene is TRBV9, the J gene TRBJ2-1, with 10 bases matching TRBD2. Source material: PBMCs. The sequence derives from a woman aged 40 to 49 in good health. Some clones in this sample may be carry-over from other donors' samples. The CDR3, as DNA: TGTGCCAGCAGCCCCCGGACTAGCGGTAATGAGCAGTTCTTC. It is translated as CASSPRTSGNEQFF.